The 4 T cell receptor beta chains presented below share a single source sample, sequenced in a study of cytomegalovirus exposure and HLA in healthy donors (dated by TCRdb to the late 2010s). The method behind the library was the immunoSEQ multiplex PCR assay. Sourced from immuneACCESS, this table was stored by TCRdb with only in-frame sequences that have V and J called. A share of the clones is absent; for the studies checked, an unresolved V gene accounts for under half, and the remainder has no known explanation. Recorded for this sample are about 160,000 clones; 85% of them occurred a single time. The ten biggest clones cover 2% to 2.5% of the sample. The source material was PBMCs. The receptors come from a young man in good health and CMV-seropositive.

This clone was picked up many times. The rearrangement links TRBV15 to TRBJ2-7; 8 positions match TRBD1. Germline trimming cut 5 bases from V and 7 bases from J; bases unmatched to any gene: 7. Germline V gene lookup returns CDR1 LNHNV and CDR2 YYDKDF (reference sequence). The CDR3 loop spans 13 amino acids. CDR3 in amino acids: CATSGRDRSEQYF. In DNA, the CDR3 is TGTGCCACCAGCGGCCGGGACAGGTCTGAGCAGTACTTC.

The genes are TRBV27 and TRBJ2-3; D may be TRBD1 (5 bases). Germline V gene data show CDR1 as MNHEY and CDR2 as SMNVEV (reference sequence). This CDR3 region has 13 residues. V dropped 6 bases and J dropped 4 bases, with 11 bases sitting between them. The CDR3 sequence is CASRLDSSDTQYF. The CDR3 DNA follows: TGTGCCAGCAGGCTAGACAGTTCAGATACGCAGTATTTT.

This chain connects TRBV2 to TRBJ1-6; TRBD1 matches at 9 bases. The length of the CDR3 is 13 residues. Unmatched junction bases numbered 7, after V lost 11 bases and J lost 8 bases. The V gene's germline CDR1 is SNHLY and CDR2 FYNNEI. The DNA of the CDR3 is TGTGCCTGTATTACAGGGGGCGATTCACCCCTCCACTTT. It specifies CACITGGDSPLHF.

The rearrangement uses TRBV6-1 and TRBJ2-3; 9 bases are shared with TRBD2. Germline V gene data show CDR1 as MNHNS and CDR2 as SASEGT. The V and J ends lost 5 bases and 4 bases, in that order; junction bases with no gene match: 16. CDR3 size: 18 residues. CDR3 bases: TGTGCCAGCAGTCAAGGGAGTTGGCGGGGGGGCCGGGCAGATACGCAGTATTTT. Protein: CASSQGSWRGGRADTQYF.